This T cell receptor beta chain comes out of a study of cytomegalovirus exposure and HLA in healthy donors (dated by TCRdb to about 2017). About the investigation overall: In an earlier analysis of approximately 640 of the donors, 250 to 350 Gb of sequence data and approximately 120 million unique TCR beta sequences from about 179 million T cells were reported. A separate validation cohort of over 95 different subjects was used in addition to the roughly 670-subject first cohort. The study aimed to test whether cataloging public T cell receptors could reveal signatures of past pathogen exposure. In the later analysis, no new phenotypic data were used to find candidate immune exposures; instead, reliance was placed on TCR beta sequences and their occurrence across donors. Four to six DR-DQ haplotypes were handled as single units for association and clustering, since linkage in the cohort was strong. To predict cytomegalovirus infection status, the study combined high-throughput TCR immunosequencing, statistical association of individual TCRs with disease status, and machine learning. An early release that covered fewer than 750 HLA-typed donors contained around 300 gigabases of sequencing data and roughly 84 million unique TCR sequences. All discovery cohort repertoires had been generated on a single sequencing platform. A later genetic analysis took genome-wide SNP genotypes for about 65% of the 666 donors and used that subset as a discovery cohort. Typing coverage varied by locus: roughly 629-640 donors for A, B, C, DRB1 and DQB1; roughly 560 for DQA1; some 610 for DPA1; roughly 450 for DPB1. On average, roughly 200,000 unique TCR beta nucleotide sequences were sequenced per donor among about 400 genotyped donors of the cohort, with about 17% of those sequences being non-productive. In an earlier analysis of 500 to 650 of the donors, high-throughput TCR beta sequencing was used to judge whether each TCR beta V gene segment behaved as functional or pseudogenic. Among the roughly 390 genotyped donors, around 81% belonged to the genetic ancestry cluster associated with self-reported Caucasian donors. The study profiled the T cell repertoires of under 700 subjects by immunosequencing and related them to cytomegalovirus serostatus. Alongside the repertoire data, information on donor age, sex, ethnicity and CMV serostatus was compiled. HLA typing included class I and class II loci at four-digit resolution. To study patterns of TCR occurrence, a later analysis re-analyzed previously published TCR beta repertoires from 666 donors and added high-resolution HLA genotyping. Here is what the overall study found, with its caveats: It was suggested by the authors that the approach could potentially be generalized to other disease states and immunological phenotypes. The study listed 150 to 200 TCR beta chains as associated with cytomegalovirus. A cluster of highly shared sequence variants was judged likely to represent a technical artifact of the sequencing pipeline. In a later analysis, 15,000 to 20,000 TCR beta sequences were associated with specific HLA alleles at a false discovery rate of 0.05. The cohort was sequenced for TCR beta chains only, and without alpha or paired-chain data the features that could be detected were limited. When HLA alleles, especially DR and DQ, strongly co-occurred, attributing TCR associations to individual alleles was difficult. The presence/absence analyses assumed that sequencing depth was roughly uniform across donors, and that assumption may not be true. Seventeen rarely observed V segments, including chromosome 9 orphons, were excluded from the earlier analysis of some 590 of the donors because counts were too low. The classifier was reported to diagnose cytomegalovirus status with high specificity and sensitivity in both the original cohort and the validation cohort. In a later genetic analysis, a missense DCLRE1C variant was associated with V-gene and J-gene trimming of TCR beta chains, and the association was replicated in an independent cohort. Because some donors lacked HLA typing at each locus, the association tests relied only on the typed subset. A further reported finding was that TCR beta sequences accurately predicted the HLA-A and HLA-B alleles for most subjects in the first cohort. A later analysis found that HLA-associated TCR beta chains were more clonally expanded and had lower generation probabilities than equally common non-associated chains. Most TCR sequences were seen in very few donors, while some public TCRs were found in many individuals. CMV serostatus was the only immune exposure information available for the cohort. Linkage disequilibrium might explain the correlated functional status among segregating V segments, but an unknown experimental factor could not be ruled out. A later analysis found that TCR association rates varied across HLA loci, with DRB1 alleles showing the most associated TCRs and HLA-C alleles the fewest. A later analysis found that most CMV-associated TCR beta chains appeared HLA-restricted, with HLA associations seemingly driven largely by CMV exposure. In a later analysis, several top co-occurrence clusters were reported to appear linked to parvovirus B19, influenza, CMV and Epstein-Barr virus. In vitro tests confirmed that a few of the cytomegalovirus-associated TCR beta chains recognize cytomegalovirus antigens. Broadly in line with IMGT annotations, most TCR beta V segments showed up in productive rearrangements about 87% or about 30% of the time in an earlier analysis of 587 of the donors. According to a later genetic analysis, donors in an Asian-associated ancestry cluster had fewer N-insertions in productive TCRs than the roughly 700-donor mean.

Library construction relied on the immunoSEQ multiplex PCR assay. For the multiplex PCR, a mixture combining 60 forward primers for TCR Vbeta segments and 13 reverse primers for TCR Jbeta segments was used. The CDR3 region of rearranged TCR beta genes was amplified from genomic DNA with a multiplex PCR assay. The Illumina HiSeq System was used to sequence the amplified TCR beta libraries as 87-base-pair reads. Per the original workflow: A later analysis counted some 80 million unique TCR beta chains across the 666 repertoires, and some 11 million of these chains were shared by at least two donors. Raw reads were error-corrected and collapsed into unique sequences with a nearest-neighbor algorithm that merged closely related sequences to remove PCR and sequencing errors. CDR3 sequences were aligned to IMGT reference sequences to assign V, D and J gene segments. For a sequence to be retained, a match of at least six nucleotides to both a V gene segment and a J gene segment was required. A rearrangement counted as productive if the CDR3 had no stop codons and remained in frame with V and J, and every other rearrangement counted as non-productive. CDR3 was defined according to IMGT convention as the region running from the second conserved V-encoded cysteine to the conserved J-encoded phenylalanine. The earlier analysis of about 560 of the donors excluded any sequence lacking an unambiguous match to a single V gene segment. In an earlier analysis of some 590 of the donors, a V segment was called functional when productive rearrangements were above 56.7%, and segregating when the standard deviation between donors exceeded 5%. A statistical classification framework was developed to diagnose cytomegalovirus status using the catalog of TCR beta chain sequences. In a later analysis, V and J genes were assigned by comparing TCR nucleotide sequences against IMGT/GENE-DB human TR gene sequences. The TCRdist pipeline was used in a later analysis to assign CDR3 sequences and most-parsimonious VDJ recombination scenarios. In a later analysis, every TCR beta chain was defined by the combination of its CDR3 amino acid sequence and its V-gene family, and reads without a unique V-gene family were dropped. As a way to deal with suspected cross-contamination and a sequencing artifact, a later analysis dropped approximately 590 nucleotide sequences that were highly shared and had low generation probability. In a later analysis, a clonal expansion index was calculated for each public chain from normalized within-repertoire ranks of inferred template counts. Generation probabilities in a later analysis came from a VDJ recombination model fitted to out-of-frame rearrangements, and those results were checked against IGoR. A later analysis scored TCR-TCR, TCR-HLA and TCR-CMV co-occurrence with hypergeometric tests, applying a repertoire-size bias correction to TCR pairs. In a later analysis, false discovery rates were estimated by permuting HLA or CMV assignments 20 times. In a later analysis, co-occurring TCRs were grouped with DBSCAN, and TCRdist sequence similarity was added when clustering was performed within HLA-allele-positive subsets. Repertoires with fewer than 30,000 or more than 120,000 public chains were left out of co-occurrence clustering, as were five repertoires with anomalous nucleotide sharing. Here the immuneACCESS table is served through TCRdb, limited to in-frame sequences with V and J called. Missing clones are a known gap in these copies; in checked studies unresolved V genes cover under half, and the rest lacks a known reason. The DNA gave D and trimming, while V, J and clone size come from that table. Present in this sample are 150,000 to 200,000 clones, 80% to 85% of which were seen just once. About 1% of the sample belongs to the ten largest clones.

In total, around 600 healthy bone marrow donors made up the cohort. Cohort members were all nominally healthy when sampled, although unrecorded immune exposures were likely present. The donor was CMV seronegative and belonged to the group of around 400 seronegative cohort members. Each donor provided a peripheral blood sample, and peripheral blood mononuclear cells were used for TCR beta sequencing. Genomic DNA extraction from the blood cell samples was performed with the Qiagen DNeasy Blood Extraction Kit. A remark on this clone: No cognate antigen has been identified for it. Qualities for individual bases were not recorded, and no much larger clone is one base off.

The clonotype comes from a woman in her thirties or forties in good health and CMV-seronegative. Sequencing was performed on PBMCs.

The DNA is as follows: TGTGCCAGCAGTTTAGTGGGGGGGGATCAGCCCCAGCATTTT. Protein translation: CASSLVGGDQPQHF. The V gene is TRBV28 and the J gene is TRBJ1-5; the D gene is perhaps TRBD1, on 5 matching bases. Measured from the cysteine to the phenylalanine, the CDR3 is 14 residues long. Just CDR3 DNA is preserved here, 42 bases in frame from base 1. V loses 2 bases, J loses 5 bases, and the germline ends lie 10 bases apart. Taken from the germline V gene, the CDR1 and CDR2 loops are MDHEN and SYDVKM.